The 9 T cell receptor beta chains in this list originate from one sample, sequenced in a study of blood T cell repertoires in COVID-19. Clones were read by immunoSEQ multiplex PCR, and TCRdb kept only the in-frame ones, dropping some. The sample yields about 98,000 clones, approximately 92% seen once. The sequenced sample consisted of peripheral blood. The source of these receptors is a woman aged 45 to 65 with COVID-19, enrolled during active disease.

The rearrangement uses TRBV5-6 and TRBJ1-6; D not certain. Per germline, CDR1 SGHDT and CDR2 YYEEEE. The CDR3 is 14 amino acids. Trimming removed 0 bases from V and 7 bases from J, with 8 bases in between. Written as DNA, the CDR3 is TGTGCCAGCAGCTTGGAACAGTCGAATTCACCCCTCCACTTT. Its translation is CASSLEQSNSPLHF.

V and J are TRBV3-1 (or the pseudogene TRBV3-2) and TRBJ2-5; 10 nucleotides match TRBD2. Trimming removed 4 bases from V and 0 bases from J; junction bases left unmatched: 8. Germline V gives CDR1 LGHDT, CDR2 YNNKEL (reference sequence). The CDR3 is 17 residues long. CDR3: CASSPYWTSGYQETQYF. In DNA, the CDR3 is TGTGCCAGCAGCCCATACTGGACTAGCGGCTACCAAGAGACCCAGTACTTC.

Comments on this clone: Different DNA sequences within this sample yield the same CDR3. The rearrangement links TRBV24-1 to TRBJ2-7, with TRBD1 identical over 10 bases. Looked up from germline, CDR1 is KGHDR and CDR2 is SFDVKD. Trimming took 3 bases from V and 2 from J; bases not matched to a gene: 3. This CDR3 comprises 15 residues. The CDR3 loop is CATSDPGTGAYEQYF. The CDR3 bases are TGTGCCACCAGTGATCCCGGGACAGGGGCCTACGAGCAGTACTTC.

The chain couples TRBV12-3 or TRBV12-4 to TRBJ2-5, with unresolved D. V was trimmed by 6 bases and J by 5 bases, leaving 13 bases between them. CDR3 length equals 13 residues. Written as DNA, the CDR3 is TGTGCCAGCAGCTTGCACTCGGTTGAGACCCAGTACTTC. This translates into CASSLHSVETQYF.

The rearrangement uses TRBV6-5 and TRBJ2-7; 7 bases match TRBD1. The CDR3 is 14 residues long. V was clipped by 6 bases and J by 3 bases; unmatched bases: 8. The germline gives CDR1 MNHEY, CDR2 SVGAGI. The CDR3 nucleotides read TGTGCCAGCAGCATAAGGGACAGAAACTACGAGCAGTACTTC. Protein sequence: CASSIRDRNYEQYF.

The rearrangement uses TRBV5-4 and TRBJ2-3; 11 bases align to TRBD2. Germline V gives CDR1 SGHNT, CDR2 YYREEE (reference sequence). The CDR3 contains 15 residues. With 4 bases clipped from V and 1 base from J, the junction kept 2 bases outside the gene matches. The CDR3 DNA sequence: TGTGCCAGCAGCCCACTAGCGGGGGGCACAGATACGCAGTATTTT. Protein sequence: CASSPLAGGTDTQYF.

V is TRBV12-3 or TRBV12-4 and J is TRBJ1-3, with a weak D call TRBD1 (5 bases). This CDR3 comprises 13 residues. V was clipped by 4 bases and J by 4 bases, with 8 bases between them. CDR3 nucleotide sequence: TGTGCCAGCAGTTCAGGGTACGGAAACACCATATATTTT. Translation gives CASSSGYGNTIYF.

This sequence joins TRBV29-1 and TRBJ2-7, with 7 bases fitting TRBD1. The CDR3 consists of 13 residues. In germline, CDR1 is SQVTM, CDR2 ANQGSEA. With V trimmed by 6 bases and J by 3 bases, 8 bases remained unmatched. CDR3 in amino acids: CSVAGTADYEQYF. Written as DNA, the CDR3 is TGCAGCGTCGCCGGGACAGCCGACTACGAGCAGTACTTC.

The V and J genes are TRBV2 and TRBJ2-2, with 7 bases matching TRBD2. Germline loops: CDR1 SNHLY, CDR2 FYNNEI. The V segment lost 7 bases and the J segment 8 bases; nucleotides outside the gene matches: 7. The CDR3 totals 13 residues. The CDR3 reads CASTILARGELFF. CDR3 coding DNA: TGTGCCAGCACTATACTAGCGCGAGGGGAGCTGTTTTTT. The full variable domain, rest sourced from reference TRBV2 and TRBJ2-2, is EPEVTQTPSHQVTQMGQEVILRCVPISNHLYFYWYRQILGQKVEFLVSFYNNEISEKSEIFDDQFSVERPDGSNFTLKIRSTKLEDSAMYFCASTILARGELFFGEGSRLTVL.